The clone carrying this T cell receptor beta chain was counted only a few times. The antigen remains undetermined. The data stem from a study of blood T cells in healthy people across ages. Study-level points and caveats: Estimated diversity across one million T cells was deemed an underestimate. Reliance upon unsorted PBMCs precluded definitive naive versus antigen-experienced comparison. Among T cells, TCR beta diversity per million cells dropped roughly linearly as age rose.

Between the trimmed V and J ends, which lost 0 bases and 10 bases, there was a span of 13 bases. This CDR3 is built from 14 residues. The germline V gene has CDR1 LNHNV and CDR2 YYDKDF (reference sequence). PCR was performed a second time for about 7 to 12 cycles using a sample-barcoded 5' primer and a J-beta primer mix. Sequencing yielded, for each sample, at least 2.5 million paired-end reads carrying CDR3. TCRdb re-derived calls from the 5' RACE reads in MiXCR, one entry per CDR3 protein. This table has over 1,500,000 distinct CDR3 sequences, roughly two fifths appearing once. The sample was blood. The chain uses TRBV15 and TRBJ2-1, with unresolved D. The sequence derives from a human donor in good health. CDR3 residues: CATSRDLGHYEQFF. CDR3 in DNA: TGTGCCACCAGCAGAGATTTAGGGCACTACGAGCAGTTCTTC.